This T cell receptor beta chain was identified during a study of T cells in localized non-small cell lung cancer. Assay used: immunoSEQ multiplex PCR; TCRdb lists only in-frame clones, some missing. The sample shows around 31,000 clones, roughly nine tenths of them seen only once. From germline, CDR1 is SGHRS and CDR2 YFSETQ. V lost 3 bases and J 8 bases, leaving 14 bases between the germline ends. This CDR3 is 14 amino acids long. This clone was seen only once. This receptor was taken from a woman aged 35-70 years with stage I lung adenocarcinoma. Sequenced here: peripheral blood, sampled before any cancer treatment. The chain couples TRBV5-1 to TRBJ1-4; D not resolved. The CDR3 loop is CASSWNDPGEKLFF. The CDR3 bases are TGCGCCAGCAGCTGGAACGACCCGGGAGAAAAACTGTTTTTT.